This T cell receptor (beta chain) derives from a study of yellow fever vaccine responses in identical twins. Notes on the study in general: Twins' vaccine T cell response reportedly seemed partly convergent, partly personalized.

TCRdb re-analysed the RT-PCR reads in MiXCR, keeping a single row per CDR3 protein. The sample yields about 20,000 distinct CDR3 sequences, roughly 78% seen once. A remark on this clonotype: The antigen is undetermined.

Germline CDR1 and CDR2: SGHAT and FQDESV (reference sequence). V was shortened by 3 bases and J by 3 bases, with 11 bases between the two germline ends. This CDR3 comprises 14 residues. The source of this sequence is a young woman who received the yellow fever vaccine. Sequenced here: T cells from blood (PBMCs), unsorted or a sorted subset (not recorded which), sampled before or after yellow fever vaccination (not recorded which). The V gene is TRBV11-1, the J gene TRBJ2-5; D gene unclear. CDR3 in amino acids: CASSLRTQEETQYF. The CDR3 DNA is TGTGCCAGCAGCTTGCGGACGCAGGAAGAGACCCAGTACTTC.